The entry below gives a single T cell receptor beta chain sequence along with its context. MiXCR, run by TCRdb on the RT-PCR reads, gives a single entry per CDR3 protein. The table includes about 680,000 distinct CDR3 sequences, 12% to 15% detected once. The CDR3 loop spans 13 amino acids. CDR1 is WSHSY, CDR2 SAAADI, per germline. V was clipped by 3 bases and J by 4 bases, with 9 bases between them. The receptor comes from a female donor in good health, serving as a healthy control. This sequence joins TRBV10-2 and TRBJ1-2; D might be TRBD1 (6 bases). Specimen: memory CD4+ T cells from blood. Here the CDR3 reads CASSDAGAYGYTF. The CDR3 DNA reads as TGCGCCAGCAGTGATGCGGGGGCCTATGGCTACACCTTC.